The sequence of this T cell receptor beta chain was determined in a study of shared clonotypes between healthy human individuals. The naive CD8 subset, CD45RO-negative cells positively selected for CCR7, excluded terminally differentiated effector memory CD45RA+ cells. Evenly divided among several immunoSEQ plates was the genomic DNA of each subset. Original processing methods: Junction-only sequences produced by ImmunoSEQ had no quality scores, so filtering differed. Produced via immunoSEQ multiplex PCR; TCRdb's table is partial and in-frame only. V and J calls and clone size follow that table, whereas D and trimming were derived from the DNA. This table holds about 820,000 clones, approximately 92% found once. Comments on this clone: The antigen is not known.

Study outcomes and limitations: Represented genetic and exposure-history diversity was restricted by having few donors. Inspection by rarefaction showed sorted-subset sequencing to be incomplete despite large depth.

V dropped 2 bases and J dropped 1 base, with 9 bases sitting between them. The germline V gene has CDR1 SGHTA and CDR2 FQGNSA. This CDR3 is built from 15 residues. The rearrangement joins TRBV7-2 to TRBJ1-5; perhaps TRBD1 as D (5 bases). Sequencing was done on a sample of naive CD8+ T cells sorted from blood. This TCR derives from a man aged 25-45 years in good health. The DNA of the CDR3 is TGTGCCAGCAGCTTATGGGAGGGGAGCAATCAGCCCCAGCATTTT. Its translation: CASSLWEGSNQPQHF.